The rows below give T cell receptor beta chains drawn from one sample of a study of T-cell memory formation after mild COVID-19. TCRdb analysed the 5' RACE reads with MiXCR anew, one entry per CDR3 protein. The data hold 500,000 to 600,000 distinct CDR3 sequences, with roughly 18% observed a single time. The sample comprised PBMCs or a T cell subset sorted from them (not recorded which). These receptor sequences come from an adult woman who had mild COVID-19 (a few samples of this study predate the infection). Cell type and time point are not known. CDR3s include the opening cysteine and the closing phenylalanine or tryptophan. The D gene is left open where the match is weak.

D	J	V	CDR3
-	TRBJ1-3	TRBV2	CASNEVDPGGNTIYF
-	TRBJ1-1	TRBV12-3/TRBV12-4	CASSLGYLNTEAFF
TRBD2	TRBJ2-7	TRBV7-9	CASSQTSGRIYEQYF
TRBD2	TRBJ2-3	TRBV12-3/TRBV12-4	CASSPSGESDTQYF
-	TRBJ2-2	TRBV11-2	CASRFSFGTGELFF
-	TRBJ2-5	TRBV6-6	CASSYSTRGQETQYF
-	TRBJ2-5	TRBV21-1	CASIMSRDREETQYF
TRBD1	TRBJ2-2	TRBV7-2	CASSATGVAGELFF
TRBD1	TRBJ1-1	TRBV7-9	CASSLQTGRDTEAFF
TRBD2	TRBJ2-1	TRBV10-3	CAGAGGTAYEQFF
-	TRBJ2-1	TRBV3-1	CASSQANPGVLSDEQFF
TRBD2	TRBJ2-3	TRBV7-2	CASSLAPLAGGRTDTQYF
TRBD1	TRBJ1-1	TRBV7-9	CASSTRTGKSTEAFF
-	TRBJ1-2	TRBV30	CAWSVPGGYTF
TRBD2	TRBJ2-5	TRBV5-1	CASSLELSAGGLVKTQYF
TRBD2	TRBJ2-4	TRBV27	CASSPGGGPGIQYF
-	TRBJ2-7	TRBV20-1	CSARPSSTDSYEQYF
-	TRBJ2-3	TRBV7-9	CASSTRRLSTDTQYF
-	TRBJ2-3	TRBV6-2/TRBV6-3	CATRGDTQYF
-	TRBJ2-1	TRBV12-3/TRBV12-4	CASRWTVTYNEQFF
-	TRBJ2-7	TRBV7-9	CASSSTGTHEQYF
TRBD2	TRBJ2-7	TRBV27	CASGAGPSAEQYF
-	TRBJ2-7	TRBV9	CASSVALSDSYEQYF
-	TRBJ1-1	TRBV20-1	CSASTGSNTEAFF
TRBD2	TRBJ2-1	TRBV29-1	CSAERGQQFF
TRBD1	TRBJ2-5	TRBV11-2	CASSSVNRGETQYF
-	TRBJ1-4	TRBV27	CASERTNEKLFF
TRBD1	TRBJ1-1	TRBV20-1	CSAQPPTGRDTEAFF
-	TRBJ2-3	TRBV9	CASSVDGASTDTQYF
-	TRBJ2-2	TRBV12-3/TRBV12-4	CASSLFFTNTGELFF
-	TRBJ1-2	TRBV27	CASRATQSNYGYTF
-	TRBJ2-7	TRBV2	CASSELGTRAYEQYF
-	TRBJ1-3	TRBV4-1	CASSHGELLNSGNTIYF
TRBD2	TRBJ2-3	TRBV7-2	CASSLSGTSGSGYTQYF
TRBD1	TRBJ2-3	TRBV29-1	CSAPQGAGTDTQYF